This T cell receptor (beta chain) is drawn from a study of cytomegalovirus exposure and HLA in healthy donors. Study-wide results and limits: The authors later linked a missense DCLRE1C variant to TCR beta V- and J-gene trimming.

This clone has a single count. Antigen: not known. There are 15 residues in the CDR3. Germline lookup yields CDR1 SEHNR and CDR2 FQNEAQ (reference sequence). The V gene lost 3 bases and the J gene lost 0 bases, with 9 bases spanning the gap. The study ran its PCR with 60 Vbeta and 13 Jbeta primers. Assay: immunoSEQ multiplex PCR; the TCRdb copy retains only in-frame clones and omits some. The top ten hold 11% of the sample, which has about 78,000 clones, 72% seen once. This TCR was sampled from a woman aged 40-49 years in good health and CMV-seropositive. The V and J genes are TRBV7-9 and TRBJ2-1; a weak D match, TRBD2 (5 bases). Sequences were obtained from PBMCs. DNA for the CDR3: TGTGCCAGCAGCTTGAGGGAGAGCTCCTACAATGAGCAGTTCTTC. This gives the protein CASSLRESSYNEQFF.